This is a list of T cell receptor beta chains from one sample in a study of T cells after yellow fever vaccination. TCRdb analysed the 5' RACE reads with MiXCR anew, one entry per CDR3 protein. The sample comprises about 320,000 distinct CDR3 sequences, about 10% of which are singletons, and about 3% rests with the top ten. The source material was CD4+ T cells sorted from PBMCs, sampled 45 days after the yellow fever booster vaccination. These receptors were collected from a man between 18 and 29 years old who received the YFV17D yellow fever vaccine. CDR3s include the opening cysteine and the closing phenylalanine or tryptophan. A D gene is named only where the DNA matches it firmly. For some rows the clone size is stated as once, few or many, or as a class when expanded; others skip it.

TRBD1,TRBJ2-1,.,TRBV4-3,TGCGCCAGCAGCCAAGGACAGGGGGTTTACAATGAGCAGTTCTTC,CASSQGQGVYNEQFF
.,TRBJ1-1,.,TRBV25-1,TGTGCCAGCAGTGCACAGGGTAGGGCCGCTGAAGCTTTCTTT,CASSAQGRAAEAFF
.,TRBJ2-5,few,TRBV4-2,TGTGCCAGCAGCCAAGCGCCGGAGGCTTGGGAGACCCAGTACTTC,CASSQAPEAWETQYF
TRBD1,TRBJ1-6,many,TRBV12-3/TRBV12-4,TGTGCCAGCAGCCGGACAGGGGAGGTTCGGCCCCTCCACTTT,CASSRTGEVRPLHF
.,TRBJ1-1,.,TRBV6-5,TGTGCCAGCAGTTACCGTCCGGAGACTGAAGCTTTCTTT,CASSYRPETEAFF
TRBD2,TRBJ2-5,many,TRBV12-3/TRBV12-4,TGTGCCAGCAGTTTCGGACTAGCGGGGAGCCAAGAGACCCAGTACTTC,CASSFGLAGSQETQYF
.,TRBJ1-2,many,TRBV12-3/TRBV12-4,TGTGCCAGCAGCCCACAGACTGGCTATGGCTACACCTTC,CASSPQTGYGYTF
.,TRBJ2-2,.,TRBV6-5,TGTGCCAGCAGGTCAGGGGGGCGTACCGGGGAGCTGTTTTTT,CASRSGGRTGELFF
.,TRBJ1-1,few,TRBV6-2/TRBV6-3,TGTGCCAGCAGGCAGCACGGGGGGGGGACTGAAAAAGCTTTCTTT,CASRQHGGGTEKAFF
.,TRBJ1-2,many,TRBV5-6,TGTGCCAGCAGCTTGGTTGAAGGATCCGCTAACTATGGCTACACCTTC,CASSLVEGSANYGYTF
.,TRBJ2-1,few,TRBV6-2/TRBV6-3,TGTGCCAGCGCAGGACAGAACAATGAGCAGTTCTTC,CASAGQNNEQFF
TRBD2,TRBJ2-3,many,TRBV5-1,TGCGCCAGCAGCTACAAGCGGGGGGGCCTCTCAGATACGCAGTATTTT,CASSYKRGGLSDTQYF
.,TRBJ2-3,many,TRBV6-5,TGTGCCAGCAGTTACTCCGGACAGACCACAGATACGCAGTATTTT,CASSYSGQTTDTQYF
.,TRBJ1-4,.,TRBV20-1,TGCAGTGCTAGAGATTACGAAAAACTGTTTTTT,CSARDYEKLFF
TRBD2,TRBJ2-3,.,TRBV5-1,TGCGCCAGCAGCTCGGACGTAGCGGGGGGGCGGGTCACAGATACGCAGTATTTT,CASSSDVAGGRVTDTQYF
.,TRBJ2-1,.,TRBV7-2,TGTGCCAGCAGCACATCTGAGTGGGGGTCCTACAATGAGCAGTTCTTC,CASSTSEWGSYNEQFF
TRBD1,TRBJ2-7,.,TRBV7-9,TGTGCCAGCAGCGTACAGGGGGCCGGTGAGCAGTACTTC,CASSVQGAGEQYF
.,TRBJ1-5,few,TRBV28,TGTGCCAGCAGTTTGGTTGTGCAGCCCCAGCATTTT,CASSLVVQPQHF
.,TRBJ1-2,.,TRBV20-1,TGCAGTGCTAGAGTGTTTCCAGGCTACACCTTC,CSARVFPGYTF
TRBD2,TRBJ2-1,many,TRBV6-2/TRBV6-3,TGTGCCAGCAGAAAAACGGGGGGGCCGGGTGAGCAGTTCTTC,CASRKTGGPGEQFF
.,TRBJ1-5,few,TRBV4-2,TGTGCCAGCAGCCAAACATATCAGGGGAATCAGCCCCAGCATTTT,CASSQTYQGNQPQHF
.,TRBJ1-2,.,TRBV5-5,TGTGCCAGCAGCTTCCAGGTCCCCGGGAATGGCTACACCTTC,CASSFQVPGNGYTF
TRBD1,TRBJ2-6,many,TRBV15,TGTGCCACCAGCAGAGGGACAGGGGGCGTCGTGGCCAACGTCCTGACTTTC,CATSRGTGGVVANVLTF
TRBD1,TRBJ2-1,.,TRBV4-3,TGCGCCAGCAGCCACCTCGGACAGGGTAGGAATGAGCAGTTCTTC,CASSHLGQGRNEQFF
TRBD1,TRBJ2-6,.,TRBV11-1,TGTGCCAGCAGCTCCACCTTCGTTATAGACAGGGCTGGGGCCAACGTCCTGACTTTC,CASSSTFVIDRAGANVLTF
TRBD1,TRBJ2-7,many,TRBV12-3/TRBV12-4,TGTGCCAGCAGTATGAACAGGGGCTACGAGCAGTACTTC,CASSMNRGYEQYF
.,TRBJ2-7,few,TRBV7-2,TGTGCCAGCAGCTTAGGACAGCATGCCACCTACGAGCAGTACTTC,CASSLGQHATYEQYF
.,TRBJ2-5,.,TRBV18,TGTGCCAGCTCATCTAACCAGCCGCCCCGCCAAGACACCCAGTACTTC,CASSSNQPPRQDTQYF
TRBD1,TRBJ2-5,.,TRBV7-3,TGTGCCAGCAGTCAAACCGGGACAGCTCAAGAGACCCAGTACTTC,CASSQTGTAQETQYF
.,TRBJ2-1,.,TRBV7-2,TGTGCCAGCAGCTTAGAACCGGATAACAATGAGCAGTTCTTC,CASSLEPDNNEQFF
.,TRBJ2-5,few,TRBV6-1,TGTGCCAGCAGTATAACTCGCGGGACCCAGTACTTC,CASSITRGTQYF
.,TRBJ1-2,few,TRBV5-1,TGCGCCAGCAGCTTGGATCGGGGCGGAGGCTACACCTTC,CASSLDRGGGYTF
.,TRBJ2-1,.,TRBV13,TGTGCCAGCAGCTTTCTGGTCGGCAATGAGCAGTTCTTC,CASSFLVGNEQFF
.,TRBJ2-5,.,TRBV18,TGTGCCAGCTCACCAGGAGTAGGTCGGGAGACCCAGTACTTC,CASSPGVGRETQYF
TRBD1,TRBJ1-6,.,TRBV10-3,TGTGCCATCAGTGCCCGGGACAGGGCATCACCCCTCCACTTT,CAISARDRASPLHF
TRBD2,TRBJ2-5,many,TRBV12-3/TRBV12-4,TGTGCCAGCAGAGACCCACTAGCGGGGGGAGGTGAGACCCAGTACTTC,CASRDPLAGGGETQYF
.,TRBJ2-1,many,TRBV5-1,TGCGCCAGCAGCTTAGGGGAAAAGGGGGTCGATGAGCAGTTCTTC,CASSLGEKGVDEQFF
.,TRBJ2-4,.,TRBV1,TGCACCAGCAGCCAATGGGTGGGGGTGGCCAAAAACATTCAGTACTTC,CTSSQWVGVAKNIQYF
.,TRBJ2-1,few,TRBV7-9,TGTGCCAGCAGCTTCCCCGGACAGTCGCAGTTCTTC,CASSFPGQSQFF
.,TRBJ1-6,few,TRBV7-2,TGTGCCAGCAGCAGAGGTGTCAGGGGCTATTCACCCCTCCACTTT,CASSRGVRGYSPLHF